This T cell receptor (beta chain) was identified in a study of blood T cell repertoires in COVID-19. Researchers sorted participants into cohorts using their self-reported clinical history. Cohort 3 donors counted as recovered after two negative PCRs, clearance, or resolved symptoms. V shed 3 bases and J shed 6 bases, with 18 bases lying between them. This CDR3 is 16 amino acids long. The germline V gene has CDR1 MNHEY and CDR2 SVGAGI. Per the original data handling: It was from reference gene primer amplification that nucleated cell counts were estimated. Repertoires were generated with immunoSEQ multiplex PCR, while TCRdb's copy carries only in-frame clones and drops some. The DNA was the basis for D and trimming; V, J and clone size are from that table. The data show about 370,000 clones, 89% seen once.

This clonotype was sampled from a young woman who had recovered from COVID-19. Material for sequencing was PBMCs or T cells enriched from blood (not recorded which). The rearrangement joins TRBV6-5 to TRBJ1-5; D is uncertain. The DNA of the CDR3 is TGTGCCAGCAGTTATCCGAGTCCCCGCCGTGGTCAGCCCCAGCATTTT. It yields the protein CASSYPSPRRGQPQHF.